The T cell receptor (beta chain) described here comes from a study of Ad26.COV2.S vaccination and SARS-CoV-2 variants. Study details: Intramuscular Ad26.COV2.S at 5x10^10 or 1x10^11 viral particles.

The treatment is: around 19 received Ad26.COV2.S at low or high dose, single or two shots; roughly five received placebo; per-sample allocation not given. Collection of the samples took place on day 63 after the first injection of vaccine or placebo. Donation was by an adult aged 18-55 years who was in Boston. This clone has more than one count but fewer than ten. The CDR3 extends over 15 amino acids. Germline-derived CDR1 and CDR2 are SEHNR and FQNEAQ (reference sequence). Trimming at V came to 1 base and at J to 0 bases, leaving 2 bases not matched to a gene. Here immunoSEQ multiplex PCR was the method, and the copy in TCRdb shows in-frame clones only, minus some. The repertoire consists of under 550,000 clones, with approximately 90% occurring once and the leading ten covering less than 4.5%.

Sequenced material: peripheral blood, taken in a trial of Ad26.COV2.S vaccine versus placebo. The TCR was taken from a person aged 18 to 65 who received the Ad26.COV2.S COVID-19 vaccine or a placebo. This chain connects TRBV7-9 to TRBJ1-1, with 7 bases aligning to TRBD1. The CDR3 DNA reads TGTGCCAGCAGCTTAGAGGGACAGATGAACACTGAAGCTTTCTTT. It codes for CASSLEGQMNTEAFF.